These 20 T cell receptor beta chains were all obtained from the same sample, sequenced in a study of blood T cells in healthy people across ages. Through a sample-barcoded 5' primer and a J-beta primer mix, a second PCR was run for about 6 to 11 cycles. TCRdb used MiXCR to reprocess the 5' RACE reads, holding one entry per CDR3 protein. This table has fewer than 700,000 distinct CDR3 sequences, 40% to 50% appearing once. What was sequenced was blood. Receptors originate from a man older than 75 in good health.

This clonotype has a handful of counts. This chain uses TRBV27 with TRBJ1-6, with a possible D match to TRBD1 (6 bases). The germline CDR1 and CDR2 sequences are MNHEY and SMNVEV (reference sequence). The CDR3 consists of 16 residues. The V end lost 3 bases, the J end lost 10 bases, and 19 bases lay between the germline ends. The CDR3, as DNA: TGTGCCAGCAGTTTCCAGGGACAAACCTTGACCTCACCCCTCCACTTT. It codes for CASSFQGQTLTSPLHF.

This clonotype was detected only once. The genes are TRBV6-2 or TRBV6-3 and TRBJ2-3, with D maybe TRBD2 (6 bases). Germline V gene lookup returns CDR1 MNHEY and CDR2 SVGEGT. The CDR3 runs 16 residues. V was clipped by 5 bases and J by 0 bases, with 15 bases between them. CDR3 in DNA: TGTGCCAGCAGTCCCGGGGCGGGGTCTAGCACAGATACGCAGTATTTT. Translation gives CASSPGAGSSTDTQYF.

The sample holds many counts of this clonotype. V is TRBV12-3 or TRBV12-4 and J is TRBJ2-7, with D perhaps matching TRBD2 (5 bases). V dropped 4 bases and J dropped 7 bases, with 11 bases sitting between them. This CDR3 has 12 residues. CDR3: CASSWDTGEQYF. In nucleotides, the CDR3 is TGTGCCAGCAGTTGGGATACGGGAGAGCAGTACTTC.

The V call is TRBV27, the J call TRBJ1-2; 8 bases match TRBD1. The CDR3 totals 14 residues. Germline values: CDR1 MNHEY, CDR2 SMNVEV (reference sequence). After removal of 4 bases from V and 4 bases from J, the junction contained 5 bases not matched to a gene. In nucleotides, the CDR3 is TGTGCCAGCAGTTCAGACAGGGGAGGCTATGGCTACACCTTC. Translating it yields CASSSDRGGYGYTF.

This clonotype has a count of ten or more. The rearrangement uses TRBV5-6 and TRBJ2-5; 9 positions match TRBD2. With 0 bases clipped from V and 7 bases from J, the junction kept 10 bases outside the gene matches. Germline loops: CDR1 SGHDT, CDR2 YYEEEE. This CDR3 comprises 16 residues. This CDR3 reads CASSLVNRTSEVTQYF. The DNA for the CDR3 is TGTGCCAGCAGCTTGGTTAATAGGACTAGCGAGGTGACCCAGTACTTC.

This chain joins TRBV6-5 and TRBJ2-7, with 8 bases identical to TRBD2. The CDR3 extends over 18 amino acids. V was pared by 2 bases and J by 3 bases, with 15 bases of the junction left unmatched. CDR1 is MNHEY, CDR2 SVGAGI, per germline. The CDR3 is CASSYRKASGSRRYEQYF. The DNA for the CDR3 is TGTGCCAGCAGTTACCGGAAAGCAAGCGGGAGCCGACGCTACGAGCAGTACTTC.

This rearrangement joins TRBV12-3 or TRBV12-4 to TRBJ2-1, with 7 bases identical to TRBD1. The J segment lost 6 bases and the V segment lost 6 bases, leaving 11 bases of the junction unmatched. This CDR3 contains 15 residues. The CDR3 coding sequence is TGTGCCAGCAGAGGGGGCCTAGGACTCTTCAATGAGCAGTTCTTC. This encodes CASRGGLGLFNEQFF.

Many counts were recorded for this clonotype. The chain has TRBV7-2 and TRBJ2-7; tentatively, D is TRBD2 (6 bases). Germline CDR1 and CDR2: SGHTA and FQGNSA. Trimming took off 5 bases at V and 0 bases at J, with 11 bases between the two ends. The CDR3 sequence is 14 residues long. This chain's CDR3 is CASSQRASSYEQYF. The CDR3 coding sequence is TGTGCCAGCAGCCAGCGGGCCTCCTCCTACGAGCAGTACTTC. Using reference TRBV7-2 and TRBJ2-7 for the parts outside the CDR3, the full variable domain is GAGVSQSPSNKVTEKGKDVELRCDPISGHTALYWYRQSLGQGLEFLIYFQGNSAPDKSGLPSDRFSAERTGGSVSTLTIQRTQQEDSAVYLCASSQRASSYEQYFGPGTRLTVT.

This clonotype was detected only a few times. The chain links TRBV2 to TRBJ1-4; D gene unclear. CDR1 is SNHLY, CDR2 FYNNEI, per germline. The CDR3 is 15 residues long. The germline V and J ends were trimmed by 2 bases and 13 bases, with 20 bases remaining between them. The CDR3 loop reads CASSEPGRAERGLFF. Here the CDR3 DNA reads TGTGCCAGCAGTGAACCTGGCCGGGCCGAACGGGGACTGTTTTTT. Full variable domain (outside the CDR3, taken from reference TRBV2 and TRBJ1-4): EPEVTQTPSHQVTQMGQEVILRCVPISNHLYFYWYRQILGQKVEFLVSFYNNEISEKSEIFDDQFSVERPDGSNFTLKIRSTKLEDSAMYFCASSEPGRAERGLFFGSGTQLSVL.

This clonotype was counted between two and nine times. The chain carries TRBV18 and TRBJ1-1, with D possibly being TRBD1 (6 bases). There are 15 residues in the CDR3. Per the germline V gene, CDR1 is KGHSH and CDR2 is LQKENI. The V and J ends lost 0 bases and 4 bases respectively, with 12 bases between them. In DNA, the CDR3 is TGTGCCAGCTCACCACCCACCAGGGGAACCACTGAAGCTTTCTTT. It codes for CASSPPTRGTTEAFF.

This clonotype has just a few counts. This chain links TRBV27 with TRBJ1-2, with 8 bases matching TRBD1. Germline CDR1 is MNHEY and CDR2 is SMNVEV (reference sequence). This CDR3 region has 15 residues. V lost 2 bases, J lost 2 bases, and 4 bases stayed unmatched. The CDR3 loop is CASSLNQGANYGYTF. The CDR3, as DNA: TGTGCCAGCAGTTTAAACCAGGGGGCAAACTATGGCTACACCTTC.

V and J are TRBV7-8 and TRBJ1-2; TRBD1 matches at 12 bases. V shed 2 bases, J shed 7 bases, and the junction held 11 bases outside the gene matches. Germline CDR1 SGHVS, CDR2 FQNEAQ. CDR3 size: 17 residues. The CDR3 sequence: CASSLTRDRGRLSGYTF. CDR3 DNA: TGTGCCAGCAGCTTAACCCGGGACAGGGGGCGGCTTAGTGGCTACACCTTC.

The rearrangement uses TRBV7-6 and TRBJ2-7, with 10 nucleotides matching TRBD2. J was trimmed by 6 bases and V by 5 bases; bases with no gene match: 7. In germline, CDR1 is SGHVS, CDR2 FNYEAQ. The CDR3 runs 14 residues. CDR3 DNA: TGTGCCAGCAGCCAAGCGGGGGGGCCTTTCGAGCAGTACTTC. This sequence encodes CASSQAGGPFEQYF.

This clonotype appeared a few times. The rearrangement joins TRBV20-1 to TRBJ1-6; D might be TRBD1 (5 bases). The germline gives CDR1 DFQATT, CDR2 SNEGSKA (reference sequence). The CDR3 length is 14 residues. The CDR3 region is CSAVDIRANSPLHF. In DNA, the CDR3 is TGCAGCGCCGTAGATATCAGGGCTAATTCACCCCTCCACTTT.

This clonotype appeared once. The V gene is TRBV30, the J gene TRBJ2-7; 7 bases fit TRBD2. Germline-derived CDR1 and CDR2 are GTSNPN and SVGIG (reference sequence). This CDR3 spans 14 amino acids. The J segment lost 0 bases and the V segment lost 3 bases, leaving 5 bases of the junction unmatched. CDR3 loop: CAWRLTGGSYEQYF. DNA of the CDR3: TGTGCCTGGAGATTGACGGGGGGCTCCTACGAGCAGTACTTC.

The chain employs TRBV4-2 and TRBJ1-1; a possible D gene is TRBD1 (5 bases). The V and J ends lost 1 base and 5 bases respectively, with 14 bases between them. Per germline, CDR1 LGHNA and CDR2 YNFKEQ. This CDR3 region has 15 residues. CDR3: CASSQVLGVGTEAFF. The CDR3 nucleotides are TGTGCCAGCAGCCAAGTGTTGGGGGTAGGGACTGAAGCTTTCTTT.

V gene TRBV20-1 combines with J gene TRBJ2-1; 13 bases line up with TRBD2. There are 14 residues in the CDR3. Germline loops: CDR1 DFQATT, CDR2 SNEGSKA (reference sequence). V shed 5 bases and J 7 bases; nucleotides not matched to a gene: 5. CDR3 sequence: CSARTSGSHNEQFF. The CDR3 DNA sequence: TGCAGTGCTCGGACTAGCGGGAGTCATAATGAGCAGTTCTTC.

This chain joins TRBV4-3 and TRBJ2-2; 14 bases are a match to TRBD2. Trimming took 4 bases from V and 5 from J; bases not matched to a gene: 6. Per germline, CDR1 LGHNA and CDR2 YSLEER. This CDR3 region has 17 residues. CDR3 residues: CASSRRLAGGGTGELFF. The CDR3 coding sequence is TGCGCCAGCAGCCGGAGACTAGCGGGAGGGGGGACCGGGGAGCTGTTTTTT.

This clonotype was seen a handful of times. V usage is TRBV5-1 and J usage is TRBJ1-4; D ambiguous. CDR3 length: 12 residues. The germline V and J ends were trimmed by 5 bases and 4 bases, with 6 bases remaining between them. Germline-derived CDR1 and CDR2 are SGHRS and YFSETQ. The CDR3 loop reads CASRTNNEKLFF. CDR3 DNA: TGCGCCAGCAGGACCAATAATGAAAAACTGTTTTTT.

This clonotype was counted between two and nine times. V gene TRBV2 combines with J gene TRBJ2-7; the D is unclear. Germline CDR1 and CDR2: SNHLY and FYNNEI. V lost 4 bases and J 0 bases, leaving 10 bases between the germline ends. This CDR3 is built from 14 residues. CDR3 amino acids: CASSAPLDSYEQYF. In DNA, the CDR3 is TGTGCCAGCAGTGCACCCCTGGACTCCTACGAGCAGTACTTC.